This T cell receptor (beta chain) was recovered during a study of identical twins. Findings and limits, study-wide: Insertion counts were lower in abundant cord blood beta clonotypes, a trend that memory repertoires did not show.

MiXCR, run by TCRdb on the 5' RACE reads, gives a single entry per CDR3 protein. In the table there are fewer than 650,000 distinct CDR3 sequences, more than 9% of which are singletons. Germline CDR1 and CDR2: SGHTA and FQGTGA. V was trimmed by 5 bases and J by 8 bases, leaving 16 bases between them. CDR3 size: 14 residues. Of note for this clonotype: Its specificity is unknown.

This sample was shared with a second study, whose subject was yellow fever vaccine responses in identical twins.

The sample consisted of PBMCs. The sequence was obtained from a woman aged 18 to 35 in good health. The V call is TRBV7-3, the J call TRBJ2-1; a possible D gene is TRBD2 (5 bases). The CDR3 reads CASSPWMGSDEQFF. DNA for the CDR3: TGTGCCAGCAGCCCGTGGATGGGGAGCGATGAGCAGTTCTTC.